The clone carrying this T cell receptor (beta chain) was seen many times. TCRdb called the RT-PCR reads again in MiXCR, with one record for every CDR3 protein. Of about 680,000 distinct CDR3 sequences listed, more than 13% were seen once; the top ten hold 3.6%. Unmatched junction bases numbered 9, after V lost 5 bases and J lost 7 bases. The V gene's germline CDR1 is MGHRA and CDR2 YSYEKL. The CDR3 extends over 15 amino acids. The clonotype comes from a female donor in good health, serving as a healthy control. The sequenced sample was memory CD4+ T cells from blood. The chain links TRBV4-1 to TRBJ2-1; 9 bases map to TRBD1. The CDR3 loop is CASSWGQGRSNEQFF. The CDR3, as DNA: TGCGCCAGCAGCTGGGGACAGGGTCGGTCGAATGAGCAGTTCTTC.